This T cell receptor beta chain was sequenced for a study of T cell responses to AZD1222 COVID-19 vaccine (dated by TCRdb to the early 2020s). With regard to the full study: Because spike-specific TCR depth and breadth did not differ between the two schedules, AZD1222 recipients who got a second dose at roughly 4 weeks were pooled with those who got a second dose at roughly 12 weeks. A total of roughly 240 trial participants underwent TCR sequencing, of whom some 210 received two doses of AZD1222 and 26 received two doses of the MenACWY control vaccine. Enrollment into the trials was organized by age into subgroups of 18-55, 56-69 and 70-plus years, and those subgroups contained approximately 150, 30 and 60 TCR-sequenced participants, respectively.

The CDR3 regions of human TCRbeta chains were subjected to immunosequencing. Per the authors' processing: TCRs in the repertoires were compared against a reference library of SARS-CoV-2-specific TCRs that had been generated with the MIRA antigen-specificity platform. Breadth was defined as the fraction of unique TCRs that were SARS-CoV-2-associated, and depth was defined as the fraction of total T cells that were SARS-CoV-2-associated. Using the MIRA data, each spike-specific TCR was mapped to the spike region that the TCR reacts to and placed in a CD4 or CD8 class. Log10-transformed breadth and depth values were compared by one-way ANOVA with Sidak's multiple comparisons tests. The clones in this table, taken by TCRdb from immuneACCESS, are in-frame only. Not every clone is retained; where verified, under half of the shortfall comes from an unresolved V gene, and the cause of the rest is unknown. From that table come the V and J calls and clone size; the DNA was used to work out D and trimming. The sample profile shows 150,000 to 200,000 clones; roughly 92% of them were found once. The ten largest clones represent approximately 0.6% of the sample.

This clone occurred once. The antigen this receptor binds is unknown. No base quality information exists; no much larger clone differs at one position. The investigation overall reported the following: In the small 56-69-year group, the increase in depth fell short of significance, most likely because of low power. Reportedly, almost half of the unique spike-specific TCRs recognized epitopes lying outside the regions that are mutated in the B.1.351 and B.1.1.7 variants. Spike-specific TCR breadth and depth rose significantly after two AZD1222 doses compared with day 0 and with MenACWY recipients. Participants were mostly white British and included more females than males, and it was suggested by the authors that clonal diversity may have been underestimated. Only five or six AZD1222 recipients were SARS-CoV-2 seropositive at baseline, limiting conclusions about previously exposed vaccinees. The whole spike protein was spanned by vaccine-associated CD4 TCRs, and dominant responses were seen in regions 160-218 and 743-854. Because no samples from the day 14 peak response were available, repertoires could be characterized only after the peak T cell response.

What this sample's time point label stands for: baseline before first vaccination. Vaccinee samples came from UK trials COV001 and COV002, including a single-blind randomized controlled phase 2/3 trial of AZD1222 (ChAdOx1 nCoV-19) in healthy adults. Trial participant PBMC samples were collected at day 0 and day 28 after the second dose for TCRbeta chain sequencing. CDR1 and CDR2 were assigned from the germline V gene (reference sequence) as LNHDA and SQIVND. Compared with germline, V lacks 5 bases and J lacks 5 bases; bases without a gene match: 6. Inclusive of the bounding cysteine and phenylalanine, the CDR3 is 14 residues long. The entry retains the CDR3 DNA only, 42 bases that are in frame from base 1.

Recombination connected TRBV19 to TRBJ1-2, with 9 bases aligning to TRBD1. This TCR came from an adult in good health. The sample in question was peripheral blood, obtained on day 0 of AZD1222 vaccination. The CDR3 has the sequence CASSLGQGRYGYTF. The DNA sequence reads TGTGCCAGTAGTCTGGGACAGGGCAGATATGGCTACACCTTC.